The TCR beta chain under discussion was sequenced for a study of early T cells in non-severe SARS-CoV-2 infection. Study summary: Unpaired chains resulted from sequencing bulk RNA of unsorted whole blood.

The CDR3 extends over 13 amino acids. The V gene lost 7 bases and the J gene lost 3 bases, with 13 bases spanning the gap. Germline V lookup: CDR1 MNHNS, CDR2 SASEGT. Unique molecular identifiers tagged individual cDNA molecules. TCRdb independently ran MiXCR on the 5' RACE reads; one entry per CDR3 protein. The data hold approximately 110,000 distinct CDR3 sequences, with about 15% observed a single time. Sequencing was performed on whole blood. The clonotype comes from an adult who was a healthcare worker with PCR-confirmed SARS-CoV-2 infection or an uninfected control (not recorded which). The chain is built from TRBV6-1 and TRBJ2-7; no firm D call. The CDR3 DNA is TGTGCCAGCATATTAGGACCGAGCTACGAGCAGTACTTC. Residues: CASILGPSYEQYF.